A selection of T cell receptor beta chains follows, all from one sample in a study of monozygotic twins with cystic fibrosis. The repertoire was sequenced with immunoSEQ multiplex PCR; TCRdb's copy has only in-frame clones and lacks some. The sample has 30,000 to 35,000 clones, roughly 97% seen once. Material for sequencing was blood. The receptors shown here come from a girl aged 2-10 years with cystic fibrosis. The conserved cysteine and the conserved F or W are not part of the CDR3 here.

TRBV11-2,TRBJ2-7,ASSLSAYEQY
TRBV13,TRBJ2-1,ASSFGSGRYNEQF
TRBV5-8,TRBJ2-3,ASSPGPPRGDTDTQY
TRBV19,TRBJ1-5,ATKEGAQH
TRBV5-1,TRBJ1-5,ASSLGETGNQPQH
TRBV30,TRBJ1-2,AWSVSGLLGYT
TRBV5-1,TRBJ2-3,ASSSDSTDTQY
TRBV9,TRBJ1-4,ASSPNRTNEKLF
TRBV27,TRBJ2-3,ASRHTSTDTQY
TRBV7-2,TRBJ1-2,ASSPTPGGSYGYT
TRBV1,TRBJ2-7,TSSFRDRRYEQY
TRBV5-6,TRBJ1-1,ASSFRDYETEAF
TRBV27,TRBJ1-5,ASSSGQGNQPQH
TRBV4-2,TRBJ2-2,ASSQDRERSAGELF
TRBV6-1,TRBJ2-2,ASSELGDTGELF
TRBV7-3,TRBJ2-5,ASARLAGETQY
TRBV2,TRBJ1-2,ASQTGQGAYGYT
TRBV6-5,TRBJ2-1,ASSYSGRRNEQF
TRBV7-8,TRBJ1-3,ASSLGIGSSGNTIY
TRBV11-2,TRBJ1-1,ASSLARNTEAF
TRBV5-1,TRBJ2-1,ASSLGDSYYNEQF
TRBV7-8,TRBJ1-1,ASSLGGPSEAF
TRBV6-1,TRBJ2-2,ASSLIQNTGELF
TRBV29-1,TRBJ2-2,SVFTGIPNTGELF
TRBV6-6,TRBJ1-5,ASAGTNSNQPQH
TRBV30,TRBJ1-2,AWSNTMDGYT
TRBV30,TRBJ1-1,AWSHPLNTEAF
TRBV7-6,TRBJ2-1,ASSLLGTDKF
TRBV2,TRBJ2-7,ASSEARLPSYEQY